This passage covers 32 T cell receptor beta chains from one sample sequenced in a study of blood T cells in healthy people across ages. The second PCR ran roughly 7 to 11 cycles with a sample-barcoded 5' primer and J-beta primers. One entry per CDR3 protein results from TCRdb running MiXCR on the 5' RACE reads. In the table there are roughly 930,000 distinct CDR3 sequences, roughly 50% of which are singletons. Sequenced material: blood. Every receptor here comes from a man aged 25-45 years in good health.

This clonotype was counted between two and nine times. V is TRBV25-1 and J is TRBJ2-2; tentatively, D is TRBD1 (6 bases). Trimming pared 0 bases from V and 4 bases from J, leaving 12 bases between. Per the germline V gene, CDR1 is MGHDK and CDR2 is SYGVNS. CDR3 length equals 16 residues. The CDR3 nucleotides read TGTGCCAGCAGTGAATATACAGGGCAAGGCACCGGGGAGCTGTTTTTT. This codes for CASSEYTGQGTGELFF. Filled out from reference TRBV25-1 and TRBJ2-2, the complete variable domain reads EADIYQTPRYLVIGTGKKITLECSQTMGHDKMYWYQQDPGMELHLIHYSYGVNSTEKGDLSSESTVSRIRTEHFPLTLESARPSHTSQYLCASSEYTGQGTGELFFGEGSRLTVL.

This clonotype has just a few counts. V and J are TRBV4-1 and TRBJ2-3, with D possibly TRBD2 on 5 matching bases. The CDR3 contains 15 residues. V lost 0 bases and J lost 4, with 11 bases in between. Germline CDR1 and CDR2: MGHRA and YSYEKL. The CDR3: CASSQDPSRSDTQYF. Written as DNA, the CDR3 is TGCGCCAGCAGCCAAGATCCTAGCAGATCAGATACGCAGTATTTT.

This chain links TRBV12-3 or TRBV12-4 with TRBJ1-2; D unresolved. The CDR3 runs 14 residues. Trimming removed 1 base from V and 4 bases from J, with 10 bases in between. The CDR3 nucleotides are TGTGCCAGCAGTTTAGTCGGTTCCCTCTATGGCTACACCTTC. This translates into CASSLVGSLYGYTF.

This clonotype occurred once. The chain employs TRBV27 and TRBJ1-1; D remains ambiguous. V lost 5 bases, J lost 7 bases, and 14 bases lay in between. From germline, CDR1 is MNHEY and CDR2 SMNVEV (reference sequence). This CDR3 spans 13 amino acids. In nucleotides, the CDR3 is TGTGCCAGCAGTCCGGGAACGGGCGGTGAAGCTTTCTTT. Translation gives CASSPGTGGEAFF.

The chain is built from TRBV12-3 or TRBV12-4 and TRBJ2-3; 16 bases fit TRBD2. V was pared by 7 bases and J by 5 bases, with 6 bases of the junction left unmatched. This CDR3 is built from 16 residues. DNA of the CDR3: TGTGCCAGCACCCCGGGACTAGCGGGGGGGAGAGATACGCAGTATTTT. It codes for CASTPGLAGGRDTQYF.

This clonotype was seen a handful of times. The CDR3 DNA reads as TGTGCCAGCAGCCAAGAAAGGGCTGGGGCCAACGTCCTGACTTTC. It yields the protein CASSQERAGANVLTF. The chain links TRBV4-2 to TRBJ2-6; D uncertain. The V and J ends lost 0 bases and 2 bases respectively, with 5 bases between them. The CDR3 runs 15 residues. Germline CDR1 reads LGHNA; CDR2 reads YNFKEQ.

The DNA of the CDR3 is TGCGCCAGCAGCTTGGGGGGTTCCTCCTCTGGGGCCAACGTCCTGACTTTC. Translated, it gives CASSLGGSSSGANVLTF. The chain carries TRBV5-1 and TRBJ2-6; D remains ambiguous. Germline CDR1 is SGHRS and CDR2 is YFSETQ. This CDR3 is built from 17 residues. The V and J ends lost 0 bases and 0 bases respectively, with 10 bases between them.

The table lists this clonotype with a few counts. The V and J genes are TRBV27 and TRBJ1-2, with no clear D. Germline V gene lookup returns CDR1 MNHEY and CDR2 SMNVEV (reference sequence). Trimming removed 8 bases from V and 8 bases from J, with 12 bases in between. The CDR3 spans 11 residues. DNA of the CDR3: TGTGCCAGCGTGGGCGGCGGGGGCTACACCTTC. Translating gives CASVGGGGYTF.

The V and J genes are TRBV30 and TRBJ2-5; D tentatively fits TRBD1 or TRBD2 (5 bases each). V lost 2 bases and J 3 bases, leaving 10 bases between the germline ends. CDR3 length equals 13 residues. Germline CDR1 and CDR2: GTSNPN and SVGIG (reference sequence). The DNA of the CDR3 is TGTGCCTGGAGTAGAGGGGTCGAAGAGACCCAGTACTTC. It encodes CAWSRGVEETQYF.

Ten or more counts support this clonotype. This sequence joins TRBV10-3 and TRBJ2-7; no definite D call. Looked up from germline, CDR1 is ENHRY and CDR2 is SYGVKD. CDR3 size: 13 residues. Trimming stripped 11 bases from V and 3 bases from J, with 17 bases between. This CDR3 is CAASRRQDYEQYF. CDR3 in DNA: TGTGCCGCCTCGCGTCGCCAGGACTACGAGCAGTACTTC.

The CDR3 loop is CASRRGLEKYNEQFF. In nucleotides, the CDR3 is TGTGCCAGCAGAAGGGGACTAGAGAAATACAATGAGCAGTTCTTC. The chain combines TRBV12-3 or TRBV12-4 with TRBJ2-1; 8 bases map to TRBD2. J lost 4 bases, V lost 6 bases, and 8 bases had no gene match. The CDR3 contains 15 residues.

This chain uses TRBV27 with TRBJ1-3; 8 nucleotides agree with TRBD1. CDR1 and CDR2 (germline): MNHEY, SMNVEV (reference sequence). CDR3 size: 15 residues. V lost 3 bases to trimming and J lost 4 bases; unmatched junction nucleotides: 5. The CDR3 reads CASSLAGGFGNTIYF. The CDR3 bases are TGTGCCAGCAGTTTGGCAGGGGGCTTCGGAAACACCATATATTTT.

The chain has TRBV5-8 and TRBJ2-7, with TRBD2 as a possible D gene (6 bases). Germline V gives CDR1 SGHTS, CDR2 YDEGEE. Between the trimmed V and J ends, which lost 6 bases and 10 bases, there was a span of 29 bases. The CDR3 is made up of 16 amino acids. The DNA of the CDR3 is TGTGCCAGCACTCTGGGAACTGTAACTTCCTGGGAGGCCCAGTACTTC. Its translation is CASTLGTVTSWEAQYF.

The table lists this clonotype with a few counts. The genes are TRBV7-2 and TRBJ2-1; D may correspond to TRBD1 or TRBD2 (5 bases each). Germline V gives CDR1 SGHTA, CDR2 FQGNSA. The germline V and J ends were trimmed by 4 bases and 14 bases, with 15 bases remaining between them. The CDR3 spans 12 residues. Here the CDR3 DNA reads TGTGCCAGCAGCTCGGGGACCTCGAGTGAGTTCTTC. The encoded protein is CASSSGTSSEFF.

As DNA, the CDR3 is TGTGCCAGCAGCTCCTACTCCCTAGGCCCGAACAATGAGCAGTTCTTC. Its translation: CASSSYSLGPNNEQFF. The chain couples TRBV11-2 to TRBJ2-1; D is uncertain. CDR3 length: 16 residues. Trimming shortened V by 4 bases and J by 5 bases, and 18 bases separated the two germline ends. Germline assignment: CDR1 SGHAT and CDR2 FQNNGV.

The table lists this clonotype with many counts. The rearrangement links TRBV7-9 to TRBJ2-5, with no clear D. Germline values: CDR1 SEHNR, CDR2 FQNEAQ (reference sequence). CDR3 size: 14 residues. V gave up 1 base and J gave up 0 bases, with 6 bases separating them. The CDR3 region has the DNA TGTGCCAGCAGCTTAGTACGAGACCAAGAGACCCAGTACTTC. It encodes CASSLVRDQETQYF.

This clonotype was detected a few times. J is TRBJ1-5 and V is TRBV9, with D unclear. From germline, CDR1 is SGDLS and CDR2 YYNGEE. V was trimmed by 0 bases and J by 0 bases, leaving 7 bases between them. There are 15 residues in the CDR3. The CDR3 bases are TGTGCCAGCAGCGTAGCCGGGAATAGCAATCAGCCCCAGCATTTT. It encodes CASSVAGNSNQPQHF. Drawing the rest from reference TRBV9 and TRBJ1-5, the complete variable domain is DSGVTQTPKHLITATGQRVTLRCSPRSGDLSVYWYQQSLDQGLQFLIQYYNGEERAKGNILERFSAQQFPDLHSELNLSSLELGDSALYFCASSVAGNSNQPQHFGDGTRLSIL.

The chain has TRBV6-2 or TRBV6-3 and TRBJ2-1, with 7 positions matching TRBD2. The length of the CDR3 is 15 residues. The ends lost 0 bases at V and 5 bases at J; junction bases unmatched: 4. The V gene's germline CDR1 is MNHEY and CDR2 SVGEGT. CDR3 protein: CASSYSGGNNNEQFF. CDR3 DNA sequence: TGTGCCAGCAGTTACTCGGGGGGGAATAACAATGAGCAGTTCTTC.

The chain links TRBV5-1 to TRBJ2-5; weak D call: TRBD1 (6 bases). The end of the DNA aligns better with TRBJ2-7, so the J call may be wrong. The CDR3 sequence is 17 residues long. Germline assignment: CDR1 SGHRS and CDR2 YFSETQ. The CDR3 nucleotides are TGCGCCAGCAGCTTGGGGCCTCCGGGACACACGTCTGACGAGCAGTACTTC. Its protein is CASSLGPPGHTSDEQYF.

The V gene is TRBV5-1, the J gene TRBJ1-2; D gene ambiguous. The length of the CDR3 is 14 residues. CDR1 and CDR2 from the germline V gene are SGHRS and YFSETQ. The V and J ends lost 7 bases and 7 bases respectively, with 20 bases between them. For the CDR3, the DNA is TGCGCCAGCGGCGCGGAGGGATTCGTCTTTGGCTACACCTTC. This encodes CASGAEGFVFGYTF.

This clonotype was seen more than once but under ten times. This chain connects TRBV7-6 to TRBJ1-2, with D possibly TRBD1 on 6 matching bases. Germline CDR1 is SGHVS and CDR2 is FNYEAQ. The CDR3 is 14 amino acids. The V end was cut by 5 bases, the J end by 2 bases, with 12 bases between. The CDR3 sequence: CASSVGRGNYGYTF. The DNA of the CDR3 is TGTGCCAGCAGCGTAGGCAGGGGAAACTATGGCTACACCTTC. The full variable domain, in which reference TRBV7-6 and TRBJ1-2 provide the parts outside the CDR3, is GAGVSQSPRYKVTKRGQDVALRCDPISGHVSLYWYRQALGQGPEFLTYFNYEAQQDKSGLPNDRFSAERPEGSISTLTIQRTEQRDSAMYRCASSVGRGNYGYTFGSGTRLTVV.

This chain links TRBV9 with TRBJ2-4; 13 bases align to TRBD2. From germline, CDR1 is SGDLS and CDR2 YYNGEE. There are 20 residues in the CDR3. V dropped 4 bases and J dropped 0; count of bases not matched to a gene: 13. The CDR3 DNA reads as TGTGCCAGCAGCCCCGGACTAGCGGGGGCCCTAATCGTAGCCAAAAACATTCAGTACTTC. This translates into CASSPGLAGALIVAKNIQYF.

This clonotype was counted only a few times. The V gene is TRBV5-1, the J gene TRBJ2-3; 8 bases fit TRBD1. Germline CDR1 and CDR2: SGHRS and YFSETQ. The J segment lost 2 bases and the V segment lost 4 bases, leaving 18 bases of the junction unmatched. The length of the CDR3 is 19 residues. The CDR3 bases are TGCGCCAGCAGCGACCAGACAGGGGTTCTCTCGCCCGACACAGATACGCAGTATTTT. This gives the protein CASSDQTGVLSPDTDTQYF.

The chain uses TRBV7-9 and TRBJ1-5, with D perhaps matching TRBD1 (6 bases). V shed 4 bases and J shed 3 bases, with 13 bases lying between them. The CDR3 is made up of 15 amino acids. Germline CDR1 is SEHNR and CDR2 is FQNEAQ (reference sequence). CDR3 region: CASSWGGNFNQPQHF. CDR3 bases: TGTGCCAGCAGCTGGGGGGGCAATTTCAATCAGCCCCAGCATTTT.

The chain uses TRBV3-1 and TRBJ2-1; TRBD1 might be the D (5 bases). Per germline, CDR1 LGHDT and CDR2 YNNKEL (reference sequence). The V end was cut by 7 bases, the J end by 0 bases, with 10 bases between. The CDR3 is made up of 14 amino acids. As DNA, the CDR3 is TGTGCCAGCACCGACAGTTTCTCCTACAATGAGCAGTTCTTC. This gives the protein CASTDSFSYNEQFF.

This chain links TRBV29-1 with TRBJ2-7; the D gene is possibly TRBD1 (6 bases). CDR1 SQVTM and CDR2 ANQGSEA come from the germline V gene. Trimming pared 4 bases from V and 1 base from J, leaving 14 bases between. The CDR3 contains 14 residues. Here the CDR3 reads CSVAPPGASYEQYF. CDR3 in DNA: TGCAGCGTTGCCCCACCAGGGGCGTCCTACGAGCAGTACTTC.

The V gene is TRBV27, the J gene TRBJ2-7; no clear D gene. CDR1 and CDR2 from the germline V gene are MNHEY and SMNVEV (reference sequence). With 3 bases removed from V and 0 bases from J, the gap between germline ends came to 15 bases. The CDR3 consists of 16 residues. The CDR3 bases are TGTGCCAGCAGTTTCGCTGCCCGAAGCTCCTCCTACGAGCAGTACTTC. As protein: CASSFAARSSSYEQYF.

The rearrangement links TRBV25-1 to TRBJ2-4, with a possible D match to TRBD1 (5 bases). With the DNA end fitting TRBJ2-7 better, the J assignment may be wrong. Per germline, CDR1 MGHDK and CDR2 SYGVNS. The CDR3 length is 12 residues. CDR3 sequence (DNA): TGTGCCAGCGGATTCCAGGGTTCCGAGCAGTACTTC. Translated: CASGFQGSEQYF.

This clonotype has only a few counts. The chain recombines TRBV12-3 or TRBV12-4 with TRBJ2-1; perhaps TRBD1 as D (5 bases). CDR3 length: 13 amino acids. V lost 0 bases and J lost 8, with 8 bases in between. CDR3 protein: CASSLATGYEQFF. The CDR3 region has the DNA TGTGCCAGCAGTTTAGCAACAGGCTATGAGCAGTTCTTC.

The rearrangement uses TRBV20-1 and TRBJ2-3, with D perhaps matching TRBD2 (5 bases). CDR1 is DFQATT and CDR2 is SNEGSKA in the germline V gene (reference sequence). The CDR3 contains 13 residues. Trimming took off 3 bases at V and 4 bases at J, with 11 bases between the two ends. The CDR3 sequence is CSASIHGADTQYF. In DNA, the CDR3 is TGCAGTGCTAGCATTCACGGGGCAGATACGCAGTATTTT.

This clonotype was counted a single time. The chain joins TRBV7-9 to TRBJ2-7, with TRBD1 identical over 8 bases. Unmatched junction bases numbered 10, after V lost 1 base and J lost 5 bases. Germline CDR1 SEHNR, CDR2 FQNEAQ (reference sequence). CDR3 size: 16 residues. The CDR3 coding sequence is TGTGCCAGCAGCTTAGGAGGGGGGACAGGTTTCGACGAGCAGTACTTC. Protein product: CASSLGGGTGFDEQYF.

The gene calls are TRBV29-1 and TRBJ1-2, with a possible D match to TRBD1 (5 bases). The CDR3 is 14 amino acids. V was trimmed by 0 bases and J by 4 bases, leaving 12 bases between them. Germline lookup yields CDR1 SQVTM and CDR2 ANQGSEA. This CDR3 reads CSVEDGTDLYGYTF. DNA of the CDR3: TGCAGCGTTGAAGATGGGACGGACCTCTATGGCTACACCTTC.